The 10 T cell receptor beta chains below come from one sample, sequenced in a study of T cells in women clearing cervical HPV infection. Produced via immunoSEQ multiplex PCR; TCRdb's table is partial and in-frame only. The table for this sample gives about 28,000 clones. The sequenced material came from blood buffy coat. These receptor sequences come from a woman between 18 and 69 years old with a cervical HPV16 infection that either progressed to CIN3+ or cleared (not recorded which).

Concerning this clone: With the read ending 3 residues before the CDR3 end, the germline J gene is used to fill in that end. The chain links TRBV18 to TRBJ1-3; 7 nucleotides line up with TRBD1. CDR3 length equals 14 residues. CDR1 is KGHSH and CDR2 is LQKENI in the germline V gene. J lost 0 bases, V lost 5 bases, and 1 base had no gene match. The sequenced part of the CDR3 DNA is TGTGCCAGCTCAGGGACAGTCTCTGGAAACACC. Encoded protein: CASSGTVSGNT. From start to end, the CDR3 is CASSGTVSGNTIYF.

Of note for this clone: The missing CDR3 end, 3 residues past where the read stops, is filled in from the germline J gene. J is TRBJ2-1 and V is TRBV7-3; D perhaps matches TRBD1 (5 bases). The V and J ends lost 2 bases and 5 bases respectively, with 7 bases between them. This CDR3 comprises 13 residues. Germline loops: CDR1 SGHTA, CDR2 FQGTGA. The chain's CDR3 is CASSLGRDNEQFF. The DNA read from the CDR3 is TGTGCCAGCAGCTTAGGCAGGGACAATGAG.

Regarding this clone: Read coverage stops 3 residues before the CDR3 terminus; the germline J gene supplies the remainder. The rearrangement uses TRBV7-9 and TRBJ2-7; tentatively, D is TRBD1 (6 bases). CDR1 SEHNR and CDR2 FQNEAQ come from the germline V gene (reference sequence). The CDR3 has 12 residues. V dropped 5 bases and J dropped 2 bases, with 7 bases sitting between them. This CDR3 reads CASSGGPYEQYF. Incomplete CDR3 DNA: TGTGCCAGCAGCGGGGGCCCCTACGAG.

A remark on this clone: The sequenced fragment ends 3 residues before the CDR3 boundary, so the rest is inferred from the germline J gene. The chain joins TRBV28 to TRBJ2-7; D not certain. The length of the CDR3 is 12 residues. Germline CDR1 is MDHEN and CDR2 is SYDVKM. Trimming pared 3 bases from V and 6 bases from J, leaving 9 bases between. Partial CDR3 DNA: TGTGCCAGCAGTTTGAAGGGTAGCGAG. Translated: CASSLKGSE. The whole CDR3 is CASSLKGSEQYF.

Concerning this clone: Read sequence stops 3 residues before the CDR3 end, and the germline J gene provides the missing end. J is TRBJ2-7 and V is TRBV30; TRBD2 aligns across 8 bases. In germline, CDR1 is GTSNPN, CDR2 SVGIG (reference sequence). There are 16 residues in the CDR3. V dropped 1 base and J dropped 2; count of bases not matched to a gene: 10. The DNA read from the CDR3 is TGTGCCTGGAGTGGACCCGGGACTAGTATTCCCTACGAG. This translates into CAWSGPGTSIPYE. The entire CDR3 protein is CAWSGPGTSIPYEQYF.

About this clone itself: The read comes to an end 3 residues before the CDR3 does, leaving the germline J gene to fill in the end. The rearrangement joins TRBV24-1 to TRBJ2-5; D unresolved. The length of the CDR3 is 14 residues. The V gene lost 7 bases and the J gene lost 1 base, with 12 bases spanning the gap. The germline gives CDR1 KGHDR, CDR2 SFDVKD. The CDR3 protein is CATRNTGGQETQYF. The CDR3 DNA, read in part, is TGTGCCACCAGGAACACGGGTGGCCAAGAGACC.

With regard to this clone: The read ends 3 residues before the CDR3 terminus; that terminus is restored from the germline J gene. Other DNA sequences in this specimen translate into the identical CDR3. This sequence joins TRBV5-6 and TRBJ1-2, with D perhaps TRBD1 (6 bases). The CDR3 covers 13 residues. V was clipped by 4 bases and J by 5 bases, with 12 bases between them. The germline CDR1 and CDR2 sequences are SGHDT and YYEEEE. CDR3 bases read: TGTGCCAGCAGCCCGGACAGTTTGTATGGC. It codes for CASSPDSLYG. The complete CDR3 protein is CASSPDSLYGYTF.

As for this clone: From the germline J gene comes the end of the CDR3, since the read stops 3 residues before it. The chain couples TRBV5-1 to TRBJ2-3; 9 bases line up with TRBD2. The CDR3 spans 18 residues. CDR1 is SGHRS, CDR2 YFSETQ, per germline. V was pared by 5 bases and J by 0 bases, with 13 bases of the junction left unmatched. CDR3 sequence: CASRSLGETSGSTDTQYF. CDR3 DNA (partial): TGCGCCAGCAGAAGCTTGGGAGAAACTAGCGGGAGCACAGATACG.

A remark on this clone: Coverage ceases 3 residues before the CDR3 finishes, and the germline J gene fills in the end. The chain joins TRBV11-1 to TRBJ2-1; 7 nucleotides line up with TRBD1. CDR3 size: 14 residues. With V trimmed by 11 bases and J by 3 bases, 10 bases remained unmatched. Germline values: CDR1 SGHAT, CDR2 FQDESV (reference sequence). The CDR3 loop reads CACTFAGGYNEQFF. Partial CDR3 DNA: TGTGCCTGTACCTTTGCAGGGGGCTACAATGAG.

Points on this clone: The read ends 3 residues shy of where the CDR3 ends; the end is completed using the germline J gene. The chain couples TRBV5-1 to TRBJ2-1, with 10 bases fitting TRBD1. Germline trimming cut 7 bases from V and 6 bases from J; bases unmatched to any gene: 13. CDR1 and CDR2 from the germline V gene are SGHRS and YFSETQ. The length of the CDR3 is 16 residues. The covered CDR3 bases are TGCGCCAGCCTCCCGGAACCGACAGGGGGCTCCAATGAG. This translates into CASLPEPTGGSNE. The whole CDR3 protein reads CASLPEPTGGSNEQFF.